The present TCR beta chain was sequenced within a study of T cell responses to AZD1222 COVID-19 vaccine. Study-wide results and limits: The sample set comprised mostly white British donors with more females, and clonal diversity was possibly underestimated.

As for this clone: What it binds is not known.

The CDR3 sequence is 15 residues long. V lost 4 bases, J lost 8 bases, and 17 bases lay in between. Germline V gives CDR1 LGHDT, CDR2 YNNKEL (reference sequence). Using immunoSEQ multiplex PCR, the repertoire was profiled, and TCRdb retains in-frame clones only, with some absent. This sample has 130,000 to 150,000 clones, with approximately 94% found just once. This TCR derives from an adult in good health. The chain has TRBV3-1 (or the pseudogene TRBV3-2) and TRBJ1-4; a weak D match, TRBD1 (6 bases). Source: peripheral blood, taken on day 0 of AZD1222 vaccination. In DNA, the CDR3 is TGTGCCAGCAGCCTAGCGGACCGGGGGCCCGAAAAACTGTTTTTT. It translates to CASSLADRGPEKLFF.